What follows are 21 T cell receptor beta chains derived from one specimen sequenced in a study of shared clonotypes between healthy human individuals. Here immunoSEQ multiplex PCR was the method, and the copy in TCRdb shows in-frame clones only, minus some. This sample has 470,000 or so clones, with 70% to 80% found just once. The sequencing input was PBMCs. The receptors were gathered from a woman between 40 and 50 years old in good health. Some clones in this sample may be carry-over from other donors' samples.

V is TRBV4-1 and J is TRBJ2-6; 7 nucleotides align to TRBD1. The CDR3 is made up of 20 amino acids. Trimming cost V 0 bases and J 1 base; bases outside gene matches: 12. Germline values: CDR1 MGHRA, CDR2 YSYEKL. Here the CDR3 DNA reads TGCGCCAGCAGCCAAGATGGGATCACAGGGGTTGGGTCTGGGGCCAACGTCCTGACTTTC. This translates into CASSQDGITGVGSGANVLTF.

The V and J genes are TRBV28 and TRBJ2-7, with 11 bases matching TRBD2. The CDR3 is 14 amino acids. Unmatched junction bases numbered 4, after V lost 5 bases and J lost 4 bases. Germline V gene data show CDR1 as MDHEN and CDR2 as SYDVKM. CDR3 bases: TGTGCCAGCAGTGGGGGACTAGCGGAGTACGAGCAGTACTTC. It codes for CASSGGLAEYEQYF.

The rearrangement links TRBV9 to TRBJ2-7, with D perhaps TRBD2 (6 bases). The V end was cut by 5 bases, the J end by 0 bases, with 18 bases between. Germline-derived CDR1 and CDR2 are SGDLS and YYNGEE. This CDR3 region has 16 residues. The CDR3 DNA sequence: TGTGCCAGCAGTGATACCGGGACTGACATCTCCTACGAGCAGTACTTC. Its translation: CASSDTGTDISYEQYF.

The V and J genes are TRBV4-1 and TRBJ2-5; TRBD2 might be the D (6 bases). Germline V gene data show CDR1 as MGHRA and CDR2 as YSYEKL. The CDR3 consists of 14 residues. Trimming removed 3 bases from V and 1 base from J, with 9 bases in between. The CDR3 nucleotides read TGCGCCAGCAGCCAGGGGACTTCCCAAGAGACCCAGTACTTC. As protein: CASSQGTSQETQYF.

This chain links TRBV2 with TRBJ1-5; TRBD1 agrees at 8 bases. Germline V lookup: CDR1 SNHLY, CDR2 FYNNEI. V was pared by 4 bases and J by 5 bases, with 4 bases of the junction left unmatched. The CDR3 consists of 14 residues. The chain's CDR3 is CASSVQGGDQPQHF. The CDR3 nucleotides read TGTGCCAGCAGTGTACAGGGGGGAGATCAGCCCCAGCATTTT.

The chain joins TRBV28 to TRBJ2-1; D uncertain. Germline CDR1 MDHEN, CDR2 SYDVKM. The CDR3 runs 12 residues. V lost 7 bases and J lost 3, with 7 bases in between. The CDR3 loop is CASTTGYNEQFF. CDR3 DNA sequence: TGTGCCAGCACCACCGGCTACAATGAGCAGTTCTTC.

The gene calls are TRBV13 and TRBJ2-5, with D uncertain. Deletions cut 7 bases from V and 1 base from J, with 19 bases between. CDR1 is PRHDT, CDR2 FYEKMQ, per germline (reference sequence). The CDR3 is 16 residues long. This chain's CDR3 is CASTTGGPWGQETQYF. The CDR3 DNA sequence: TGTGCCAGCACCACCGGTGGCCCGTGGGGCCAAGAGACCCAGTACTTC.

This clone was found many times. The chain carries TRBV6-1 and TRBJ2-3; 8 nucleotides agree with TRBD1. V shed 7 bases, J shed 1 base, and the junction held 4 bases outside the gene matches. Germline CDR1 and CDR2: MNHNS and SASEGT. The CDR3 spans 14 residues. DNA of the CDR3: TGTGCCAGCACAGGGGGCACTGGCACAGATACGCAGTATTTT. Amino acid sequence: CASTGGTGTDTQYF.

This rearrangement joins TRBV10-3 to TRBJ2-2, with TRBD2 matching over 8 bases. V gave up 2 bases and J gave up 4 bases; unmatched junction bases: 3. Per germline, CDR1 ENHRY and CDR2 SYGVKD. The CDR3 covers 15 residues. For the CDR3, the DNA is TGTGCCATCAGTGAGAGCGGGAGTCGCACCGGGGAGCTGTTTTTT. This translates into CAISESGSRTGELFF.

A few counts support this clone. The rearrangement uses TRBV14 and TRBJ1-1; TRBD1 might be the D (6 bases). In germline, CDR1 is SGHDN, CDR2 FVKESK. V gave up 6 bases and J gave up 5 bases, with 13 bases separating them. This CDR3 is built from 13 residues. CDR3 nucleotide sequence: TGTGCCAGCAGTCTTACAGGGTGGACTGAAGCTTTCTTT. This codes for CASSLTGWTEAFF.

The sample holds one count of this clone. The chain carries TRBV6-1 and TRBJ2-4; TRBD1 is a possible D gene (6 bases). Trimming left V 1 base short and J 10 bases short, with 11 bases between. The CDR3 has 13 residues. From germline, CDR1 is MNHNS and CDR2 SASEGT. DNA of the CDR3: TGTGCCAGCAGTGAAGGACAGGCAACAATTCAGTACTTC. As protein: CASSEGQATIQYF.

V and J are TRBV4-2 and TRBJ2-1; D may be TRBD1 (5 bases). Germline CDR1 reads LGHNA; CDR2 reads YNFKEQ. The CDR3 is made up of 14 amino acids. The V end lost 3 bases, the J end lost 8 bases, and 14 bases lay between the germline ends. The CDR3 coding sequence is TGTGCCAGCAGCCACCTAGGACATTATGATGAGCAGTTCTTC. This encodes CASSHLGHYDEQFF.

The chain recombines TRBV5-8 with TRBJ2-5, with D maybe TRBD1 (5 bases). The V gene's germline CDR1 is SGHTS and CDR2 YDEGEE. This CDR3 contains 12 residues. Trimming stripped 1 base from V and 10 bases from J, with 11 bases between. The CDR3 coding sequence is TGTGCCAGCAGCTTGACGGGCAGGGTCCAGTACTTC. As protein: CASSLTGRVQYF.

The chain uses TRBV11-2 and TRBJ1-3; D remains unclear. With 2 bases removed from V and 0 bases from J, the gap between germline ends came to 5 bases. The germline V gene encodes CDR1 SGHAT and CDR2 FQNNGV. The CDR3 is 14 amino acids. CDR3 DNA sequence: TGTGCCAGCAGCTTACCGGCCTCTGGAAACACCATATATTTT. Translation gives CASSLPASGNTIYF.

The CDR3: CASTPWSSGANVLTF. DNA of the CDR3: TGTGCCAGCACCCCTTGGAGTTCTGGGGCCAACGTCCTGACTTTC. The genes are TRBV28 and TRBJ2-6; D unresolved. The V gene's germline CDR1 is MDHEN and CDR2 SYDVKM. The CDR3 is made up of 15 amino acids. The V end lost 7 bases, the J end lost 1 base, and 11 bases lay between the germline ends.

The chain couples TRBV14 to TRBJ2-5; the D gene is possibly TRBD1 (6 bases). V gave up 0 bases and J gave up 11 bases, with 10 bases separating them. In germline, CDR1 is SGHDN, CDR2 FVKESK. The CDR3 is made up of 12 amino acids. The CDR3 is CASSQDVGAQYF. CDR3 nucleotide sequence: TGTGCCAGCAGCCAAGATGTGGGGGCGCAGTACTTC. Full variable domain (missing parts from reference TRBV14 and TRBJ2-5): EAGVTQFPSHSVIEKGQTVTLRCDPISGHDNLYWYRRVMGKEIKFLLHFVKESKQDESGMPNNRFLAERTGGTYSTLKVQPAELEDSGVYFCASSQDVGAQYFGPGTRLLVL.

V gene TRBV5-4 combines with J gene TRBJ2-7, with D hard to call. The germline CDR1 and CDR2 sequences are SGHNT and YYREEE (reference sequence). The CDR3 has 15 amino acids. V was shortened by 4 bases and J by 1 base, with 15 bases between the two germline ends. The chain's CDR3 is CASSTDPVGSYEQYF. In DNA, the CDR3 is TGTGCCAGCAGCACGGACCCGGTGGGATCCTACGAGCAGTACTTC. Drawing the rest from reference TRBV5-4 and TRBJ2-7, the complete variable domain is ETGVTQSPTHLIKTRGQQVTLRCSSQSGHNTVSWYQQALGQGPQFIFQYYREEENGRGNFPPRFSGLQFPNYSSELNVNALELDDSALYLCASSTDPVGSYEQYFGPGTRLTVT.

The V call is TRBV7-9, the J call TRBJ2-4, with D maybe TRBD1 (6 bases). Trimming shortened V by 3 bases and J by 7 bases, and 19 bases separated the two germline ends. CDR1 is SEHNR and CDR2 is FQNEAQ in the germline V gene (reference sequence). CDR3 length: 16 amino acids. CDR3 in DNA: TGTGCCAGCAGCTTTAGTTCCGGCAGAGGACAGAACATTCAGTACTTC. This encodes CASSFSSGRGQNIQYF.

The CDR3 loop is CASRPNAGTSGRAGYEQYF. CDR3 sequence (DNA): TGTGCCAGTAGACCGAACGCCGGGACTAGCGGGAGGGCGGGGTACGAGCAGTACTTC. The V call is TRBV19, the J call TRBJ2-7; 16 bases are a match to TRBD2. Germline values: CDR1 LNHDA, CDR2 SQIVND (reference sequence). J gave up 4 bases and V 6 bases, and 15 bases lay outside the gene matches. CDR3 size: 19 residues.

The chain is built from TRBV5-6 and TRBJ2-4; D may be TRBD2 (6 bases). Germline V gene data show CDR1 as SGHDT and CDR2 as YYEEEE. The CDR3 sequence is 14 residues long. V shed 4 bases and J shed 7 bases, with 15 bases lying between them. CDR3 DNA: TGTGCCAGCAGCCCAAGGGCGGGGAGTAACATTCAGTACTTC. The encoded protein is CASSPRAGSNIQYF.

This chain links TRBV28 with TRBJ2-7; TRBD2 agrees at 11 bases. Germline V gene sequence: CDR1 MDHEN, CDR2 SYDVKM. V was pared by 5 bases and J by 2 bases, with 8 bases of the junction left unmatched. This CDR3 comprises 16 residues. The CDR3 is CASSPTSGSGAYEQYF. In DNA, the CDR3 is TGTGCCAGCAGTCCCACTAGCGGGAGTGGGGCCTACGAGCAGTACTTC.